The 23 T cell receptor beta chains in this list originate from one sample, sequenced in a study of early T cells in non-severe SARS-CoV-2 infection (dated by TCRdb to about 2021). The receptor library was made with 5' RACE. Sequencer: NextSeq 500. Starting from the raw public reads, TCRdb applied fastp trimming at Q25, assembled clones with MiXCR and retained in-frame beta chains. One record per CDR3 amino acid sequence lists the most common genes and DNA. The sample contains 45,000 to 55,000 distinct CDR3 sequences, approximately 6% of them found a single time. Around 3.9% of the sample goes to the ten largest clones. Sequenced sample: whole blood. The receptor set was obtained from an adult who was a healthcare worker with PCR-confirmed SARS-CoV-2 infection or an uninfected control (not recorded which).

This clonotype appeared many times. The DNA for the CDR3 is TGTGCCAGCGGGGCTAGCGTGGAGACCCAGTACTTC. Amino acids: CASGASVETQYF. V is TRBV12-3 or TRBV12-4 and J is TRBJ2-5; D might be TRBD2 (6 bases). The germline V and J ends were trimmed by 8 bases and 5 bases, with 12 bases remaining between them. CDR3 length: 12 residues.

This clonotype came up many times. The CDR3 bases are TGTGCCAGCAGCTTTCCCCTAGTGACCGGGGAGCTGTTTTTT. Translating it yields CASSFPLVTGELFF. V and J are TRBV11-2 and TRBJ2-2, with D unresolved. Germline CDR1 is SGHAT and CDR2 is FQNNGV. V was clipped by 3 bases and J by 5 bases, with 10 bases between them. The CDR3 has 14 residues. The variable domain in full, completed from reference TRBV11-2 and TRBJ2-2, reads EAGVAQSPRYKIIEKRQSVAFWCNPISGHATLYWYQQILGQGPKLLIQFQNNGVVDDSQLPKDRFSAERLKGVDSTLKIQPAKLEDSAVYLCASSFPLVTGELFFGEGSRLTVL.

The table lists this clonotype with a few counts. The rearrangement joins TRBV4-3 to TRBJ1-2; the D is unclear. In germline, CDR1 is LGHNA, CDR2 YSLEER. The CDR3 is 13 amino acids. The V end was cut by 3 bases, the J end by 0 bases, with 5 bases between. CDR3 protein: CASSHAANYGYTF. The CDR3 DNA reads TGCGCCAGCAGCCACGCGGCTAACTATGGCTACACCTTC.

This clonotype was seen repeatedly, ten times or more. The rearrangement uses TRBV5-1 and TRBJ2-5; D might be TRBD2 (5 bases). Germline V gives CDR1 SGHRS, CDR2 YFSETQ. The CDR3 consists of 13 residues. The V end lost 3 bases, the J end lost 4 bases, and 10 bases lay between the germline ends. The CDR3 DNA reads TGCGCCAGCAGCTGGTCCAGCGGAGAGACCCAGTACTTC. This codes for CASSWSSGETQYF. Full variable domain (missing parts from reference TRBV5-1 and TRBJ2-5): KAGVTQTPRYLIKTRGQQVTLSCSPISGHRSVSWYQQTPGQGLQFLFEYFSETQRNKGNFPGRFSGRQFSNSRSEMNVSTLELGDSALYLCASSWSSGETQYFGPGTRLLVL.

This clonotype has at least ten counts. The V and J genes are TRBV7-9 and TRBJ2-7; D possibly matches TRBD1 or TRBD2 (6 bases each). The CDR3 sequence is 15 residues long. Deletions cut 1 base from V and 1 base from J, with 11 bases between. From germline, CDR1 is SEHNR and CDR2 FQNEAQ (reference sequence). The CDR3 protein is CASSLGGDKSYEQYF. The CDR3, as DNA: TGTGCCAGCAGCTTAGGGGGGGACAAATCCTACGAGCAGTACTTC. The whole variable domain, filled in from reference TRBV7-9 and TRBJ2-7, reads DTGVSQNPRHKITKRGQNVTFRCDPISEHNRLYWYRQTLGQGPEFLTYFQNEAQLEKSRLLSDRFSAERPKGSFSTLEIQRTEQGDSAMYLCASSLGGDKSYEQYFGPGTRLTVT.

This clonotype was detected ten times or more. The J gene is TRBJ1-6, the V gene TRBV27, with no clear D. V lost 6 bases, J lost 9 bases, and 12 bases lay in between. Germline CDR1 is MNHEY and CDR2 is SMNVEV (reference sequence). CDR3 length: 13 residues. CDR3 protein: CASRPDAASPLHF. The CDR3 region has the DNA TGTGCCAGCAGACCGGACGCGGCTTCACCCCTCCACTTT.

This clonotype was detected only a few times. The chain links TRBV7-2 to TRBJ2-7; a weak D match, TRBD1 (6 bases). The germline gives CDR1 SGHTA, CDR2 FQGNSA. This CDR3 has 15 amino acids. Trimming cost V 4 bases and J 5 bases, with 18 bases left between them. This CDR3 reads CASSSNRVVRHEQYF. DNA for the CDR3: TGTGCCAGCAGCTCTAACAGGGTGGTTAGGCACGAGCAGTACTTC.

In its sample, this clonotype was seen a few times. The chain is built from TRBV9 and TRBJ2-5, with a tentative D call TRBD2 (5 bases). The CDR3 sequence is 16 residues long. Deletions cut 0 bases from V and 4 bases from J, with 16 bases between. Germline values: CDR1 SGDLS, CDR2 YYNGEE. The CDR3 bases are TGTGCCAGCAGCGTAGGAGGTTCAGACTACGGAGAGACCCAGTACTTC. Its protein product is CASSVGGSDYGETQYF.

The chain is built from TRBV5-6 and TRBJ2-3, with 15 bases identical to TRBD2. The CDR3 is 15 amino acids. Trimming at V came to 4 bases and at J to 6 bases, leaving 3 bases not matched to a gene. Germline CDR1 and CDR2: SGHDT and YYEEEE. In DNA form, the CDR3 reads TGTGCCAGCAGCGTGGGACTAGCGGGGGGCGATACGCAGTATTTT. The encoded protein is CASSVGLAGGDTQYF.

This clonotype was found a few times. The chain links TRBV6-2 or TRBV6-3 to TRBJ1-2; D is ambiguous. Germline V gives CDR1 MNHEY, CDR2 SVGEGT. The CDR3 sequence is 14 residues long. The V end was cut by 7 bases, the J end by 4 bases, with 16 bases between. CDR3 in amino acids: CASTDKPYSYGYTF. The CDR3, as DNA: TGTGCCAGCACCGACAAGCCGTACTCCTATGGCTACACCTTC.

This clonotype was seen only a few times. The chain has TRBV30 and TRBJ1-5, with D tentatively TRBD1 (6 bases). CDR1 GTSNPN and CDR2 SVGIG come from the germline V gene (reference sequence). The CDR3 spans 16 residues. V was shortened by 3 bases and J by 3 bases, with 18 bases between the two germline ends. CDR3 region: CAWSPVARGLNQPQHF. In DNA, the CDR3 is TGTGCCTGGAGCCCCGTTGCCAGGGGCCTCAATCAGCCCCAGCATTTT.

Concerning this clonotype itself: This may come from a read error, since a much larger clone is one base off. V and J are TRBV7-2 and TRBJ2-7; tentatively, D is TRBD1 or TRBD2 (5 bases each). The CDR3 has 14 amino acids. The V gene's germline CDR1 is SGHTA and CDR2 FQGNSA. The CDR3 DNA reads as TGTGCCGGCAGCTCATGGGACCTTGAGAACGAGCAGTACTTC. Residues: CAGSSWDLENEQYF.

This chain connects TRBV18 to TRBJ1-1; 9 positions match TRBD1. V trimming: 2 bases; J trimming: 1 base; junction bases outside the gene matches: 5. CDR1 and CDR2 from the germline V gene are KGHSH and LQKENI. This CDR3 has 16 amino acids. The CDR3 bases are TGTGCCAGCTCACCAAGGACAGGGGAAGGGAACACTGAAGCTTTCTTT. Translation gives CASSPRTGEGNTEAFF.

This chain connects TRBV3-1 to TRBJ2-5, with D tentatively TRBD1 (5 bases). The CDR3 has 14 residues. Trimming left V 1 base short and J 0 bases short, with 6 bases between. CDR1 is LGHDT, CDR2 YNNKEL, per germline (reference sequence). The CDR3 loop reads CASSQAGNQETQYF. The CDR3, as DNA: TGTGCCAGCAGCCAAGCAGGGAACCAAGAGACCCAGTACTTC.

This clonotype was recorded many times. CDR3 sequence: CASSQDRAGGWSYNEQFF. CDR3 coding DNA: TGCGCCAGCAGCCAAGATCGAGCGGGGGGTTGGTCCTACAATGAGCAGTTCTTC. The gene calls are TRBV4-3 and TRBJ2-1; 9 positions match TRBD2. J lost 1 base, V lost 0 bases, and 7 bases had no gene match. Germline loops: CDR1 LGHNA, CDR2 YSLEER. The CDR3 is made up of 18 amino acids.

This clonotype was counted only a few times. The CDR3: CASSRSGGWEQYF. CDR3 coding DNA: TGTGCCAGCAGCCGCTCCGGGGGCTGGGAGCAGTACTTC. This chain joins TRBV11-2 and TRBJ2-7; D might be TRBD1 or TRBD2, each matching 6 bases. The ends were cut back, 5 bases at V and 7 bases at J, with 15 bases in the middle. This CDR3 is built from 13 residues. Germline CDR1 is SGHAT and CDR2 is FQNNGV.

This clonotype was seen many times. Written as DNA, the CDR3 is TGTGCCAGCAGTCCCCGGGACAGGATGAACACTGAAGCTTTCTTT. Protein product: CASSPRDRMNTEAFF. The chain uses TRBV12-3 or TRBV12-4 and TRBJ1-1; 8 bases line up with TRBD1. V lost 5 bases to trimming and J lost 0 bases; unmatched junction nucleotides: 5. There are 15 residues in the CDR3.

The chain links TRBV12-3 or TRBV12-4 to TRBJ2-3; TRBD1 aligns across 7 bases. There are 15 residues in the CDR3. The junction had 7 bases not matched to a gene; V was cut back by 5 bases and J by 2 bases. The chain's CDR3 is CASSPGTEHTDTQYF. CDR3 nucleotide sequence: TGTGCCAGCAGTCCCGGGACAGAGCACACAGATACGCAGTATTTT.

Notes on this clonotype: A single base separates this from a much larger clone, so it may be a read error. The gene calls are TRBV5-5 and TRBJ1-1; D not resolved. Germline V gene sequence: CDR1 SGHKS, CDR2 YYEKEE (reference sequence). This CDR3 comprises 14 residues. The V end was cut by 4 bases, the J end by 4 bases, with 14 bases between. The CDR3 region has the DNA TGTGCCAGCAGCACCGAACTATGTGGCACTGAAGCTTTCTTT. It encodes CASSTELCGTEAFF.

In this sample, this clonotype turned up many times. V and J are TRBV12-3 or TRBV12-4 and TRBJ1-2, with a weak D call TRBD1 (5 bases). Between the trimmed V and J ends, which lost 6 bases and 7 bases, there was a span of 15 bases. This CDR3 comprises 13 residues. CDR3 protein: CASSTPQAAGYTF. The CDR3 nucleotides read TGTGCCAGCAGCACCCCACAGGCGGCTGGCTACACCTTC.

The sample holds many counts of this clonotype. This chain uses TRBV6-6 with TRBJ1-1; 7 nucleotides match TRBD1. The CDR3 is made up of 14 amino acids. V lost 6 bases and J lost 2; bases outside the gene matches: 6. Germline lookup yields CDR1 MNHNY and CDR2 SVGAGI (reference sequence). CDR3 coding DNA: TGTGCCAGCAGCTCCACAGGGGTCAACACTGAAGCTTTCTTT. Protein: CASSSTGVNTEAFF.

This clonotype has a count of ten or more. The J gene is TRBJ2-7, the V gene TRBV29-1, with D unclear. The V gene lost 7 bases and the J gene lost 4 bases, with 23 bases spanning the gap. From germline, CDR1 is SQVTM and CDR2 ANQGSEA. The CDR3 has 15 amino acids. The CDR3 sequence: CSADGIRRGRYEQYF. The CDR3 nucleotides are TGCAGCGCTGATGGTATTAGGCGCGGAAGATACGAGCAGTACTTC.

This sequence joins TRBV7-8 and TRBJ2-3, with D uncertain. Trimming cost V 1 base and J 2 bases, with 16 bases left between them. Germline-derived CDR1 and CDR2 are SGHVS and FQNEAQ. The CDR3 is made up of 17 amino acids. Here the CDR3 reads CASSLELVRYYTDTQYF. The CDR3 bases are TGTGCCAGCAGCTTAGAGTTGGTCCGATACTACACAGATACGCAGTATTTT. The entire variable domain, with the rest obtained from reference TRBV7-8 and TRBJ2-3, is as follows: GAGVSQSPRYKVAKRGQDVALRCDPISGHVSLFWYQQALGQGPEFLTYFQNEAQLDKSGLPSDRFFAERPEGSVSTLKIQRTQQEDSAVYLCASSLELVRYYTDTQYFGPGTRLTVL.